This TCR beta chain was sequenced in a study of OX40 agonist ivuxolimab in advanced cancers. The CDR3 extends over 14 amino acids. Germline assignment: CDR1 SGHTA and CDR2 FQGNSA. V shed 10 bases and J shed 1 base, with 16 bases lying between them. Produced via immunoSEQ multiplex PCR; TCRdb's table is partial and in-frame only. The table lists 40,000 to 50,000 clones, approximately 86% of them singletons. This TCR was recovered from an adult with an advanced solid tumor such as melanoma, head and neck, liver or kidney cancer. The rearrangement joins TRBV7-2 to TRBJ2-5, with D unresolved. The starting material was CD4+ or CD8+ T cells sorted from blood, obtained in a trial of the OX40 agonist ivuxolimab. The CDR3 region is CATRQDGSQETQYF. The CDR3 DNA follows: TGTGCCACCCGGCAGGACGGAAGCCAAGAGACCCAGTACTTC.